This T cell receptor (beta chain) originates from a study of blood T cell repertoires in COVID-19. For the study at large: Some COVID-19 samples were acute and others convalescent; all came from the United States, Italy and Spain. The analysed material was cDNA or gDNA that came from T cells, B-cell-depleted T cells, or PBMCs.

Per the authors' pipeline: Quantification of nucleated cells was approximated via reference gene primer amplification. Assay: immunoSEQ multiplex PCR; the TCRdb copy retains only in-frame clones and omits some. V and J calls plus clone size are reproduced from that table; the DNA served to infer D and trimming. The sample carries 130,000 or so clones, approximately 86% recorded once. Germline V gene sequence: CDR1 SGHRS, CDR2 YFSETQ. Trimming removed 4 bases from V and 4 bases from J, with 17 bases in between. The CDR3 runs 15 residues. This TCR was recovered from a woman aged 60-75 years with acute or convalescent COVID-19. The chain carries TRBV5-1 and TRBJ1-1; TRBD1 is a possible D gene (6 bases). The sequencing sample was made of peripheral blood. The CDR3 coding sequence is TGCGCCAGCAGCCCCGGTCCCAGGGGTAGCACTGAAGCTTTCTTT. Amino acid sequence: CASSPGPRGSTEAFF.